This T cell receptor (beta chain) was recorded in a study of shared clonotypes between healthy human individuals. The study, taken as a whole, reports: Large depth notwithstanding, sorted-subset sequencing proved incomplete by rarefaction.

The CDR3 has 17 residues. Germline V CDR1 and CDR2: LGHNA, YNFKEQ. After removal of 2 bases from V and 4 bases from J, the junction contained 11 bases not matched to a gene. Produced via immunoSEQ multiplex PCR; TCRdb's table is partial and in-frame only. The sample carries over a million clones, over 95% recorded once. Worth noting for this clone: What it binds is unknown.

The sample taken for sequencing was naive CD4+ T cells sorted from blood. Subset defined: CD45RA+ positively selected. This clonotype originated in a man aged 25 to 40 in good health. V gene TRBV4-2 combines with J gene TRBJ1-2; TRBD1 matches 9 bases. Here the CDR3 reads CASSQTTGQGMAYGYTF. The CDR3 DNA follows: TGTGCCAGCAGCCAAACGACGGGACAGGGAATGGCCTATGGCTACACCTTC.